This TCR beta chain was sequenced during a study of blood T cell repertoires in COVID-19. About the research overall: PBMCs, B-cell-depleted T cells, or T cells provided the cDNA or gDNA that made up the material.

The CDR3 sequence is 13 residues long. Germline loops: CDR1 SEHNR, CDR2 FQNEAQ (reference sequence). V dropped 5 bases and J dropped 7; count of bases not matched to a gene: 6. In its sample, this clone was seen a few times. Authors' methods: Scientists estimated how many nucleated cells there were by amplifying reference gene primers. The repertoire was sequenced with immunoSEQ multiplex PCR; TCRdb's copy has only in-frame clones and lacks some. V, J and clone size were drawn from that table, and D and trimming were deduced from the DNA. The sample holds roughly 360,000 clones, 83% seen once. Residents of under 25 US areas, aged about 18 to 95 years, made up the participants. Before being deemed recovered, Cohort 3 donors had two negative PCRs, clearance, or symptom resolution.

The material sequenced was PBMCs or T cells enriched from blood (not recorded which). V and J are TRBV7-9 and TRBJ1-2; the match to TRBD1 covers 8 bases. The receptor was derived from a woman between 45 and 60 years old who had recovered from COVID-19. The CDR3 bases are TGTGCCAGCAGCGCAAATACAGGGGGTGGCTACACCTTC. It codes for CASSANTGGGYTF.